One sample yielded the 2 T cell receptor beta chains listed below, sequenced in a study of blood T cell repertoires in COVID-19. TCRdb's copy holds only in-frame clones and misses some; the assay was immunoSEQ multiplex PCR. The sample consists of roughly 51,000 clones, about 90% of them appearing once. The sequencing input was peripheral blood. Receptors originate from a woman aged 60-75 years with active or convalescent COVID-19.

The chain has TRBV2 and TRBJ2-7; D not resolved. CDR3 length: 13 residues. Trimming shortened V by 5 bases and J by 3 bases, and 11 bases separated the two germline ends. Germline CDR1 SNHLY, CDR2 FYNNEI. CDR3 residues: CASSSSVFYEQYF. CDR3 coding DNA: TGTGCCAGCAGTAGTTCGGTTTTCTACGAGCAGTACTTC.

The chain joins TRBV6-1 to TRBJ1-4; 9 positions match TRBD1. The CDR3 has 16 amino acids. Germline lookup yields CDR1 MNHNS and CDR2 SASEGT. V shed 0 bases, J shed 6 bases, and the junction held 5 bases outside the gene matches. The CDR3 sequence is CASSEAGDRVYEKLFF. CDR3 DNA sequence: TGTGCCAGCAGTGAAGCGGGGGACAGGGTGTATGAAAAACTGTTTTTT.